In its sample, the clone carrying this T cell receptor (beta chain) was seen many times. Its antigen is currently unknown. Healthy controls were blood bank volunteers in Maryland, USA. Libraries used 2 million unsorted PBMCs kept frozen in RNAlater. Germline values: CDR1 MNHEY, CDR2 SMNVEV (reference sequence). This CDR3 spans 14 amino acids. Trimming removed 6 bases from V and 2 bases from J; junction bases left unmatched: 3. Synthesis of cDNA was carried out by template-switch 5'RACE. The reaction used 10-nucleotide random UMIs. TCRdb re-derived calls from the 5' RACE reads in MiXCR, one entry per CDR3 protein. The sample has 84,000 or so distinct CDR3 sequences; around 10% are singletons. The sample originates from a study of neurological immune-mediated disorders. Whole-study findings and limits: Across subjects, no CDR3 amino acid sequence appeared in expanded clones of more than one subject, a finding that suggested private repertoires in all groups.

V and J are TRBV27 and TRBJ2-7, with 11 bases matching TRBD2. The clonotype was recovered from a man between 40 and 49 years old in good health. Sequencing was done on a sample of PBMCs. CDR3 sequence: CASSIAGGTYEQYF. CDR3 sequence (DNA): TGTGCCAGCAGCATAGCGGGGGGGACCTACGAGCAGTACTTC.